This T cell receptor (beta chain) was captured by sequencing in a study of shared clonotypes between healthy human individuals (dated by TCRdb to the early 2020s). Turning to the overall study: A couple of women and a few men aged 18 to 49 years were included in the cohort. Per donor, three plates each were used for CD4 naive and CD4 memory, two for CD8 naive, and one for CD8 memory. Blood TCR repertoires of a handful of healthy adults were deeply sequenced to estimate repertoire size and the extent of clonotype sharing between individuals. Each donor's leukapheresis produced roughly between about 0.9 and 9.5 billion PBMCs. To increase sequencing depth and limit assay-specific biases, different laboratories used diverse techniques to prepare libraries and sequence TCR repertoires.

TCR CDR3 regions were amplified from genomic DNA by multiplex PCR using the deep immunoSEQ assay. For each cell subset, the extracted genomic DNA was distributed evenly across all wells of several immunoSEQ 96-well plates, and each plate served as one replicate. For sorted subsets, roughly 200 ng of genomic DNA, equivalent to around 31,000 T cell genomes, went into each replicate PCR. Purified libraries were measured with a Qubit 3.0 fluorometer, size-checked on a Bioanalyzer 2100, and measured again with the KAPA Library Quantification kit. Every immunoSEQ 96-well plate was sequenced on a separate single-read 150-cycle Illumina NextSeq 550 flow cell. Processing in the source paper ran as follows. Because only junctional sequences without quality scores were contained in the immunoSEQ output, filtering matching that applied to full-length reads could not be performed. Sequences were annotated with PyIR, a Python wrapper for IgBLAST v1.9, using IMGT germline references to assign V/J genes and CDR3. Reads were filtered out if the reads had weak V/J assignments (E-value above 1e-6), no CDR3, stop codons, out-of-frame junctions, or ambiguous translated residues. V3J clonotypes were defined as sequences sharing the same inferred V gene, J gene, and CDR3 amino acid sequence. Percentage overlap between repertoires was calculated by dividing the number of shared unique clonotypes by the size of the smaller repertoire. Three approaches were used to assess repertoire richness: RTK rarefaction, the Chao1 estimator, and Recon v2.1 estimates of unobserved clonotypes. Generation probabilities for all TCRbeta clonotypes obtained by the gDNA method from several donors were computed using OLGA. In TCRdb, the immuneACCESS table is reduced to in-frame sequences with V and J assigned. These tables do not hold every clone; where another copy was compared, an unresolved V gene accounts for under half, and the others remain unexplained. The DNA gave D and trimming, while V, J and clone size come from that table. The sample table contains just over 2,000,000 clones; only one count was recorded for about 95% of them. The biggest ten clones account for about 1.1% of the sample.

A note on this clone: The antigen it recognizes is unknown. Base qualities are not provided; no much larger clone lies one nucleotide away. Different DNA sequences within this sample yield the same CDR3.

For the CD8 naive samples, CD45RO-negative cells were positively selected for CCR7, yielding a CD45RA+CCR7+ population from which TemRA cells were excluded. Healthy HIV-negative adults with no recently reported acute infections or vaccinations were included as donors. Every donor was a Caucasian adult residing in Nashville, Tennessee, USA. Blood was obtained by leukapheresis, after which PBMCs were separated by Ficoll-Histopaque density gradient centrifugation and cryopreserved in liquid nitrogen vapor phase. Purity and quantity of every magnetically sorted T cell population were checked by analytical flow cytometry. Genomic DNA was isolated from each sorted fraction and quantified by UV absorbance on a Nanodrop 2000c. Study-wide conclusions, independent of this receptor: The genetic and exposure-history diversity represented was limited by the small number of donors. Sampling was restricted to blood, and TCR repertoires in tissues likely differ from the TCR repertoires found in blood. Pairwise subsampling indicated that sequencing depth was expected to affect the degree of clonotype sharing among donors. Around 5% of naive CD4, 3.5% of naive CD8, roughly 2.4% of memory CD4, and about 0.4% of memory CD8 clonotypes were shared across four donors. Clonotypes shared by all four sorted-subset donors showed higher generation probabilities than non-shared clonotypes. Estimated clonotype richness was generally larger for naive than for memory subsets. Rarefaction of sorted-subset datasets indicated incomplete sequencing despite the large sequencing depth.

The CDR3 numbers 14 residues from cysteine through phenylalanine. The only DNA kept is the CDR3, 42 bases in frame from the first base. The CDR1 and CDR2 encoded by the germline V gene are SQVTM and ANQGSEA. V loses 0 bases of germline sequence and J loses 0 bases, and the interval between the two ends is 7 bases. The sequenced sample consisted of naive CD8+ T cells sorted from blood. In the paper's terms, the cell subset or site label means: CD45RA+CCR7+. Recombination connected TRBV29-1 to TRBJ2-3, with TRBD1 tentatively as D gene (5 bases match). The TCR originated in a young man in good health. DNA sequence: TGCAGCGTTGAAGATCAGGGCAGCACAGATACGCAGTATTTT. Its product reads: CSVEDQGSTDTQYF.